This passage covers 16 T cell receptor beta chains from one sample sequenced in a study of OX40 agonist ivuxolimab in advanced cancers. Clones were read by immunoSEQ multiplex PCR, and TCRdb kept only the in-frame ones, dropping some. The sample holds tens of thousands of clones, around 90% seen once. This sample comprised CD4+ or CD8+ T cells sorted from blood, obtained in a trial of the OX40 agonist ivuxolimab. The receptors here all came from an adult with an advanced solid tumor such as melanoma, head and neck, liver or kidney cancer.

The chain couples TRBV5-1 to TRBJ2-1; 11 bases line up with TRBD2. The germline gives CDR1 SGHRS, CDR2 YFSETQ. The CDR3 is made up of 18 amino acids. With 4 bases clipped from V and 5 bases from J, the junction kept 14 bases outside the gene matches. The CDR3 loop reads CASSRRSLTSGENNEQFF. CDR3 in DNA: TGCGCCAGCAGCCGGAGGTCGCTGACTAGCGGGGAAAACAATGAGCAGTTCTTC.

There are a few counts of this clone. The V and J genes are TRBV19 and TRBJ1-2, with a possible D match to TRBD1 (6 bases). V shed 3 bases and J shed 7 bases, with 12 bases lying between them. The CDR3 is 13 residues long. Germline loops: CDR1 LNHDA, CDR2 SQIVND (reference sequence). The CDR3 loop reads CASSMGTFSGYTF. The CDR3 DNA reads TGTGCCAGTAGTATGGGGACATTCTCTGGCTACACCTTC.

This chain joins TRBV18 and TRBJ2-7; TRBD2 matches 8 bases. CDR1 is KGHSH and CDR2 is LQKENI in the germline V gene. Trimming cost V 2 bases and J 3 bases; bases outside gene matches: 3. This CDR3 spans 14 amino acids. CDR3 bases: TGTGCCAGCTCACCATTCCGGGAGGGCTACGAGCAGTACTTC. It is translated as CASSPFREGYEQYF.

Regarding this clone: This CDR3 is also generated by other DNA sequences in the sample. CDR3 amino acids: CASSPRSRPGANVLTF. The CDR3 coding sequence is TGTGCCAGCAGTCCTCGATCGAGGCCTGGGGCCAACGTCCTGACTTTC. This chain connects TRBV27 to TRBJ2-6; D call uncertain. With 5 bases removed from V and 2 bases from J, the gap between germline ends came to 13 bases. The CDR3 loop spans 16 amino acids. CDR1 and CDR2 (germline): MNHEY, SMNVEV (reference sequence).

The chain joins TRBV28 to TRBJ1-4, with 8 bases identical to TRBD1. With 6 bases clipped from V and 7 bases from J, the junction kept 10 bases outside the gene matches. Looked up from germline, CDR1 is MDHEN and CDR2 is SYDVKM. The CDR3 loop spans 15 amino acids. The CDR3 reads CASRTLQGVFEKLFF. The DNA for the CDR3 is TGTGCCAGCAGGACCCTACAGGGGGTCTTTGAAAAACTGTTTTTT. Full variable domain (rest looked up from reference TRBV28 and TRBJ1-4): DVKVTQSSRYLVKRTGEKVFLECVQDMDHENMFWYRQDPGLGLRLIYFSYDVKMKEKGDIPEGYSVSREKKERFSLILESASTNQTSMYLCASRTLQGVFEKLFFGSGTQLSVL.

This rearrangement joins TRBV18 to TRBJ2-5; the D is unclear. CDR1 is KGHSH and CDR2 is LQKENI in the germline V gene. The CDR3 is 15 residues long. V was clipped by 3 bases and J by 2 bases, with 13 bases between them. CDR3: CASSPESWGQETQYF. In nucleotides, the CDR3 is TGTGCCAGCTCACCCGAGTCCTGGGGTCAAGAGACCCAGTACTTC.

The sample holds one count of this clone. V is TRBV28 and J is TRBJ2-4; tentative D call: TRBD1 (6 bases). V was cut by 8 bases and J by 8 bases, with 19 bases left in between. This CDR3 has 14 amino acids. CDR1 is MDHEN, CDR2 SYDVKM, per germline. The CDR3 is CASGIPGQQDIQYF. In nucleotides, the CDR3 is TGTGCCAGCGGGATCCCGGGACAACAAGACATTCAGTACTTC.

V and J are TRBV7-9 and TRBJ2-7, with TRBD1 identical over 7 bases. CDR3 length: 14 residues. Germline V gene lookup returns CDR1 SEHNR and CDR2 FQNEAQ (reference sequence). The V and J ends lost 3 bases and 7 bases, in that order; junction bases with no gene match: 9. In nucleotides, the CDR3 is TGTGCCAGCAGCTTCCGGGACAGTGTATGGGAGCAGTACTTC. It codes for CASSFRDSVWEQYF.

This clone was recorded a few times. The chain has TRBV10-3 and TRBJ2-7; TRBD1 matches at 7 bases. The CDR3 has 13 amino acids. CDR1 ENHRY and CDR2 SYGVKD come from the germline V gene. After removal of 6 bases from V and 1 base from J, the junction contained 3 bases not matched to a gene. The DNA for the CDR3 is TGTGCCATCAGGATACAGGGGTCCTACGAGCAGTACTTC. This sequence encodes CAIRIQGSYEQYF.

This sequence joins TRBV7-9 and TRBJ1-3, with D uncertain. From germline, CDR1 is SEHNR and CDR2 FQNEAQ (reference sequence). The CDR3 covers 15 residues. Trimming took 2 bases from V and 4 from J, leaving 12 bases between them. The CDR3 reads CASSLRAVSGNTIYF. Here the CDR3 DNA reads TGTGCCAGCAGCTTACGGGCCGTCTCAGGAAACACCATATATTTT.

CDR3 DNA sequence: TGTGCCAGTAGTCCCCGGACAGCGAACACCGGGGAGCTGTTTTTT. This codes for CASSPRTANTGELFF. J is TRBJ2-2 and V is TRBV19; the D gene is possibly TRBD1 (6 bases). V dropped 5 bases and J dropped 0 bases, with 10 bases sitting between them. CDR3 length: 15 residues. Germline assignment: CDR1 LNHDA and CDR2 SQIVND (reference sequence).

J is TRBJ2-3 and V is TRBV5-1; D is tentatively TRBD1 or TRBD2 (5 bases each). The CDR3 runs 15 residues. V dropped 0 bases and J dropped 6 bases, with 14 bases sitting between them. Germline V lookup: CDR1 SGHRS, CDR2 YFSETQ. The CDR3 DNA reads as TGCGCCAGCAGCTTGGGTGGGGGAGAGACCGATACGCAGTATTTT. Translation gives CASSLGGGETDTQYF.

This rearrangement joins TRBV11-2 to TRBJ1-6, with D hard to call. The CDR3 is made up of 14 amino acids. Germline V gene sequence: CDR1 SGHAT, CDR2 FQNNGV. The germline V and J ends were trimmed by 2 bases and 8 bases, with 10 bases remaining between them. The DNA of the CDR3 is TGTGCCAGCAGCTTACAGGTTTGGGATTCACCCCTCCACTTT. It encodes CASSLQVWDSPLHF.

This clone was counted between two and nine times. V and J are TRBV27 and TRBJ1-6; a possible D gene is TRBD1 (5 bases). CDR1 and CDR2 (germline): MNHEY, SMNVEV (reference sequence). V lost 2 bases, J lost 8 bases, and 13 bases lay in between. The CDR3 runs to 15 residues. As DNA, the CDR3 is TGTGCCAGCAGTTTAGCCAGGGTCGGTGATTCACCCCTCCACTTT. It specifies CASSLARVGDSPLHF.

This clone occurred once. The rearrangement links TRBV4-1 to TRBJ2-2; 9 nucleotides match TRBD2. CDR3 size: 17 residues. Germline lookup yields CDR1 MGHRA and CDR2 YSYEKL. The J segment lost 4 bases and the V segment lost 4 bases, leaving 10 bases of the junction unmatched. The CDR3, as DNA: TGCGCCAGCAGCCCCTTGGGCGGGAGGGCCCGCACCGGGGAGCTGTTTTTT. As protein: CASSPLGGRARTGELFF.

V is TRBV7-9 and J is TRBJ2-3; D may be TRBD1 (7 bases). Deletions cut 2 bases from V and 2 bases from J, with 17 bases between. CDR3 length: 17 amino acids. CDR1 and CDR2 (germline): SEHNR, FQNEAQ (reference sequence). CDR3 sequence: CASSLRGTVSTTDTQYF. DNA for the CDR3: TGTGCCAGCAGCTTACGGGGGACAGTGTCAACCACAGATACGCAGTATTTT.